These 17 T cell receptor beta chains came from one sample sequenced in a study of molecular identifiers for immune sequencing clone quantification. TCRdb reprocessed the PCR reads via MiXCR and lists one record per CDR3 protein. The sample has hundreds of thousands of distinct CDR3 sequences; 25% are singletons. Sequencing was done on a sample of naive CD8+ T cells from blood, with Jurkat cell RNA spiked in. The subset: FACS-sorted CD8+CD4-CCR7+CD45RA+ naive T cells. These receptors were taken from a human donor in good health. Some libraries in this study had Jurkat cell RNA spiked in.

Points on this clonotype: Sequence at one end of the junction differs from germline and may be a read error. CDR3 sequence: CATSRDEGGVTDTRYF. DNA of the CDR3: TGTGCCACCAGCAGAGATGAAGGGGGGGTCACAGATACGCGGTATTTT. The chain combines TRBV15 with TRBJ2-3; maybe TRBD2 (7 bases). The germline CDR1 and CDR2 sequences are LNHNV and YYDKDF (reference sequence). The CDR3 is made up of 16 amino acids.

J is TRBJ1-2 and V is TRBV2; D unresolved. The CDR3 length is 12 residues. The germline V gene encodes CDR1 SNHLY and CDR2 FYNNEI. Deletions cut 10 bases from V and 4 bases from J, with 13 bases between. The CDR3 protein is CANAEGPYGYTF. CDR3 DNA: TGTGCCAACGCGGAGGGCCCCTATGGCTACACCTTC. Based on the CDR3 plus reference TRBV2 and TRBJ1-2, the full variable domain is EPEVTQTPSHQVTQMGQEVILRCVPISNHLYFYWYRQILGQKVEFLVSFYNNEISEKSEIFDDQFSVERPDGSNFTLKIRSTKLEDSAMYFCANAEGPYGYTFGSGTRLTVV.

This clonotype was counted at least ten times. V is TRBV18 and J is TRBJ2-3; 12 bases line up with TRBD2. CDR1 is KGHSH, CDR2 LQKENI, per germline. There are 16 residues in the CDR3. V trimming: 2 bases; J trimming: 2 bases; junction bases outside the gene matches: 2. CDR3 DNA: TGTGCCAGCTCACCAACTAGCGGGGGGTTCACAGATACGCAGTATTTT. Translation gives CASSPTSGGFTDTQYF.

This clonotype was detected only a few times. V gene TRBV27 combines with J gene TRBJ1-4; weak D call: TRBD1 (5 bases). V was pared by 4 bases and J by 4 bases, with 13 bases between. CDR1 is MNHEY, CDR2 SMNVEV, per germline (reference sequence). The CDR3 has 15 residues. The CDR3 here is CASSSTGLLNEKLFF. The CDR3 DNA follows: TGTGCCAGCAGTTCGACGGGACTGCTTAATGAAAAACTGTTTTTT.

This clonotype was recorded many times. The chain couples TRBV6-5 to TRBJ1-5; TRBD1 aligns across 9 bases. This CDR3 region has 15 residues. Trimming removed 4 bases from V and 6 bases from J; junction bases left unmatched: 7. Germline V lookup: CDR1 MNHEY, CDR2 SVGAGI. The CDR3 bases are TGTGCCAGCAGTTTACAAAGGACAGGGGCTCAGCCCCAGCATTTT. This codes for CASSLQRTGAQPQHF.

Many counts were recorded for this clonotype. The genes are TRBV6-5 and TRBJ2-7; D gene unclear. The CDR3 runs 13 residues. The ends were cut back, 5 bases at V and 6 bases at J, with 14 bases in the middle. Germline CDR1 and CDR2: MNHEY and SVGAGI. CDR3 amino acids: CASSHSPATEQYF. In DNA, the CDR3 is TGTGCCAGCAGTCATTCCCCGGCGACCGAGCAGTACTTC.

In this sample, this clonotype turned up many times. J is TRBJ2-7 and V is TRBV29-1; D call uncertain. Trimming shortened V by 1 base and J by 0 bases, and 7 bases separated the two germline ends. The CDR3 has 13 amino acids. Per the germline V gene, CDR1 is SQVTM and CDR2 is ANQGSEA. The CDR3 sequence: CSVEGPFSYEQYF. The CDR3 coding sequence is TGCAGCGTTGAAGGACCGTTCTCCTACGAGCAGTACTTC.

V and J are TRBV19 and TRBJ2-3; D is unresolved. In germline, CDR1 is LNHDA, CDR2 SQIVND (reference sequence). The CDR3 has 14 amino acids. V was clipped by 7 bases and J by 2 bases, with 13 bases between them. In DNA form, the CDR3 reads TGTGCCAGTACCAATTACGGAATCACAGATACGCAGTATTTT. It encodes CASTNYGITDTQYF. Complete variable domain (other parts from reference TRBV19 and TRBJ2-3): DGGITQSPKYLFRKEGQNVTLSCEQNLNHDAMYWYRQDPGQGLRLIYYSQIVNDFQKGDIAEGYSVSREKKESFPLTVTSAQKNPTAFYLCASTNYGITDTQYFGPGTRLTVL.

Of note for this clonotype: The junction does not match germline at one end; this may be a read error. For the CDR3, the DNA is TGCAGCGTTGTAGGGGCCTTTACTACCACTAAAGCTTTCTTT. Protein: CSVVGAFTTTKAFF. This chain links TRBV29-1 with TRBJ1-1, with D possibly matching TRBD1 (5 bases). Germline V gene lookup returns CDR1 SQVTM and CDR2 ANQGSEA. The CDR3 consists of 14 residues.

This clonotype appeared a few times. The V call is TRBV4-1, the J call TRBJ2-7; possibly TRBD2 for D (5 bases). This CDR3 has 15 amino acids. Trimming removed 1 base at V and 3 bases at J, with 13 bases between. Looked up from germline, CDR1 is MGHRA and CDR2 is YSYEKL. The DNA of the CDR3 is TGCGCCAGCAGCCAAGCAACAGCCGCGGGCTACGAGCAGTACTTC. Its protein product is CASSQATAAGYEQYF.

This clonotype was seen many times. The chain joins TRBV19 to TRBJ2-1, with 12 bases matching TRBD2. Germline V lookup: CDR1 LNHDA, CDR2 SQIVND (reference sequence). The V segment lost 4 bases and the J segment 1 base; nucleotides outside the gene matches: 5. The CDR3 is 17 residues long. CDR3 amino acids: CASSTLAGGPSYNEQFF. The CDR3 DNA sequence: TGTGCCAGTAGTACCCTAGCGGGGGGGCCGTCCTACAATGAGCAGTTCTTC.

A few counts support this clonotype. The chain joins TRBV7-6 to TRBJ2-2, with TRBD2 matching over 9 bases. Germline V lookup: CDR1 SGHVS, CDR2 FNYEAQ. The CDR3 consists of 17 residues. The junction had 7 bases not matched to a gene; V was cut back by 2 bases and J by 3 bases. In nucleotides, the CDR3 is TGTGCCAGCAGCTTAAAACTAGCGGGCCCGGACACCGGGGAGCTGTTTTTT. This sequence encodes CASSLKLAGPDTGELFF.

In this sample, this clonotype turned up a few times. A read error may be the cause here, since a much bigger clone is one base away. V is TRBV12-3 or TRBV12-4 and J is TRBJ2-3, with D possibly matching TRBD2 (6 bases). V was pared by 11 bases and J by 0 bases, with 18 bases between. This CDR3 contains 15 residues. In DNA form, the CDR3 reads TGTGCCGGCGGTCCCGAGCGGGTTAGCACAGATACGCAGTATTTT. It translates to CAGGPERVSTDTQYF.

As for this clonotype: This sequence may be a read error, since a much larger clone differs from it by one base. V is TRBV4-3 and J is TRBJ2-7, with D tentatively TRBD2 (5 bases). CDR3 size: 14 residues. Germline lookup yields CDR1 LGHNA and CDR2 YSLEER. The CDR3 coding sequence is TGCGCCAGCAGCCAAGGTGGGAGCTCCTACGAGCGGTACTTC. It is translated as CASSQGGSSYERYF.

This clonotype was found many times. The gene calls are TRBV4-3 and TRBJ2-7, with 12 bases that match TRBD2. With 2 bases clipped from V and 2 bases from J, the junction kept 7 bases outside the gene matches. Per the germline V gene, CDR1 is LGHNA and CDR2 is YSLEER. The CDR3 length is 17 residues. The CDR3 loop is CASSQNTGTSGPYEQYF. The CDR3 coding sequence is TGCGCCAGCAGCCAAAACACCGGGACTAGCGGGCCCTACGAGCAGTACTTC.

This clonotype was detected ten times or more. V gene TRBV4-3 combines with J gene TRBJ1-2; the match to TRBD1 covers 7 bases. The V gene end was trimmed by 1 base and the J gene end by 4 bases; junction bases not matched to a gene: 6. Germline loops: CDR1 LGHNA, CDR2 YSLEER. The CDR3 is 15 amino acids. In DNA form, the CDR3 reads TGCGCCAGCAGCCAAGTCCTTCGGGACAGCTATGGCTACACCTTC. Its translation is CASSQVLRDSYGYTF.

This clonotype was recorded once. Given a much more abundant clone one base away, this may be a read error. The chain couples TRBV27 to TRBJ2-3, with 7 bases identical to TRBD2. CDR1 and CDR2 from the germline V gene are MNHEY and SMNVEV (reference sequence). J was trimmed by 4 bases and V by 2 bases; bases with no gene match: 3. The CDR3 totals 14 residues. DNA of the CDR3: TGTGCCAGCAGTTTAAGTGCGGGGGCAGATACGCAGTATTTT. It yields the protein CASSLSAGADTQYF.